This T cell receptor beta chain comes out of a study of beta chain features in type 1 diabetes. Study at large: Age and gender were similar between patients and healthy donors, as were cell yields.

Study-level results: At VDJ recombination sites, type 1 diabetes patients had fewer insertions and more deleted nucleotides. Type 1 diabetes patients showed a moderate but significant shortening of TCRB CDR3s in all four CD4+ subsets.

The sample holds a few counts of this clone. Its antigen is not known. Reverse transcribing all isolated RNA meant expressed TCRB transcripts were sequenced. Method: immunoSEQ multiplex PCR; TCRdb's copy keeps in-frame clones and lacks some. This sample carries 400,000 to 550,000 clones, 11% of them seen once, and the ten largest clones take 0.045% to 0.06%. CDR1 is SGHTA and CDR2 is FQGTGA in the germline V gene. There are 13 residues in the CDR3. The ends were cut back, 5 bases at V and 5 bases at J, with 11 bases in the middle. This sequence joins TRBV7-3 and TRBJ2-3; D may be TRBD1 (6 bases). The sequenced sample was naive CD4+ T cells from blood. This receptor was taken from a woman aged 18-29 years in good health. This chain's CDR3 is CASSQTGLDTQYF. CDR3 in DNA: TGTGCCAGCAGCCAAACAGGGTTAGATACGCAGTATTTT.